The 13 T cell receptor beta chains below all came from one sample that was sequenced in a study of graft-versus-host responses after intestinal transplantation. No cognate antigen is known for these TCRs. The table came from immunoSEQ multiplex PCR; TCRdb's copy has only in-frame clones and leaves some out. Among 90,000 to 120,000 clones, roughly 90% were seen once, and the ten largest hold 0.7% to 0.9%. Sample: unstimulated CD4+ T cells sorted from spleen or lymph node cells, taken before intestinal transplant. The origin of the receptors is a human donor who received an intestinal transplant.

This chain joins TRBV6-5 and TRBJ2-1; 10 positions match TRBD2. The CDR3 extends over 15 amino acids. Per the germline V gene, CDR1 is MNHEY and CDR2 is SVGAGI. V was clipped by 6 bases and J by 13 bases; unmatched bases: 15. CDR3 loop: CASRRGVWTSGSQFF. The CDR3 DNA is TGTGCCAGCAGAAGAGGAGTTTGGACTAGCGGATCTCAGTTCTTC.

The V call is TRBV12-5, the J call TRBJ1-2, with D possibly being TRBD1 (5 bases). The germline V gene encodes CDR1 LGHNT and CDR2 FRNRAP. V was trimmed by 0 bases and J by 6 bases, leaving 5 bases between them. CDR3 length: 12 residues. The CDR3 nucleotides read TGTGCTAGTGGTTTGGTACAGGATGGCTACACCTTC. This encodes CASGLVQDGYTF.

The chain has TRBV7-7 and TRBJ2-3; 8 bases match TRBD2. CDR3 length equals 16 residues. The germline V gene has CDR1 SSHAT and CDR2 FNYEAQ (reference sequence). With V trimmed by 5 bases and J by 5 bases, 12 bases remained unmatched. The CDR3 protein is CASSQGGGRAGDTQYF. The CDR3 DNA follows: TGTGCCAGCAGCCAAGGCGGGGGGAGGGCCGGAGATACGCAGTATTTT.

This chain uses TRBV2 with TRBJ2-3, with 7 bases identical to TRBD1. This CDR3 has 15 residues. Germline values: CDR1 SNHLY, CDR2 FYNNEI. V trimming: 5 bases; J trimming: 3 bases; junction bases outside the gene matches: 8. CDR3 sequence: CASSFDRVSTDTQYF. The DNA of the CDR3 is TGTGCCAGCAGTTTCGACAGGGTGTCGACAGATACGCAGTATTTT.

This clone was recorded once. The gene calls are TRBV7-6 and TRBJ2-2; TRBD1 agrees at 8 bases. V gave up 3 bases and J gave up 5 bases; unmatched junction bases: 2. This CDR3 spans 14 amino acids. Germline CDR1 SGHVS, CDR2 FNYEAQ. Written as DNA, the CDR3 is TGTGCCAGCAGCTTCGACAGGGGAACCGGGGAGCTGTTTTTT. Translated: CASSFDRGTGELFF.

The CDR3 nucleotides read TGTGCCAGCAGCGCAAACAGGGACCCTGACCTTCTGAGACAGTACTTC. Its protein product is CASSANRDPDLLRQYF. The chain is built from TRBV2 and TRBJ2-5, with TRBD1 as a possible D gene (6 bases). This CDR3 is 16 amino acids long. Deletions cut 6 bases from V and 11 bases from J, with 28 bases between. Germline V gene sequence: CDR1 SNHLY, CDR2 FYNNEI.

J is TRBJ2-3 and V is TRBV2; the D gene is possibly TRBD2 (6 bases). Germline V gene data show CDR1 as SNHLY and CDR2 as FYNNEI. Trimming removed 6 bases from V and 2 bases from J, with 9 bases in between. The CDR3 spans 13 residues. CDR3 region: CASREGLTDTQYF. The CDR3 DNA sequence: TGTGCCAGCAGGGAGGGCCTCACAGATACGCAGTATTTT.

The chain employs TRBV7-9 and TRBJ1-5, with 11 bases fitting TRBD1. The V and J ends lost 1 base and 0 bases, in that order; junction bases with no gene match: 8. Germline V gene sequence: CDR1 SEHNR, CDR2 FQNEAQ (reference sequence). The CDR3 consists of 19 residues. The CDR3, as DNA: TGTGCCAGCAGCTTAGGCGGACAGGGGGCTCGATATAGCAATCAGCCCCAGCATTTT. This gives the protein CASSLGGQGARYSNQPQHF.

The chain is built from TRBV10-3 and TRBJ2-1, with D possibly matching TRBD2 (6 bases). V was clipped by 3 bases and J by 3 bases, with 12 bases between them. The CDR3 consists of 15 residues. Germline V gene sequence: CDR1 ENHRY, CDR2 SYGVKD. The CDR3 DNA reads as TGTGCCATCAGTGAAGGTCAGGGAGGCTACAATGAGCAGTTCTTC. Amino acid sequence: CAISEGQGGYNEQFF.

V and J are TRBV6-5 and TRBJ1-1; D unresolved. The ends were cut back, 6 bases at V and 1 base at J, with 9 bases in the middle. CDR1 and CDR2 from the germline V gene are MNHEY and SVGAGI. CDR3 length equals 13 residues. CDR3 sequence: CASRWDGNTEAFF. The CDR3 DNA reads TGTGCCAGCAGGTGGGATGGGAACACTGAAGCTTTCTTT.

This clone is a singleton in its sample. This chain links TRBV4-2 with TRBJ2-4; possibly TRBD1 for D (5 bases). The CDR3 is made up of 12 amino acids. Germline values: CDR1 LGHNA, CDR2 YNFKEQ. The V gene lost 0 bases and the J gene lost 8 bases, with 5 bases spanning the gap. The CDR3 DNA follows: TGTGCCAGCAGCCAAGACAGGGACATTCAGTACTTC. It yields the protein CASSQDRDIQYF.

The chain is built from TRBV10-1 and TRBJ2-2; 8 nucleotides match TRBD2. The CDR3 totals 15 residues. Germline V lookup: CDR1 WNHNN, CDR2 SYGVQD (reference sequence). V dropped 4 bases and J dropped 7; count of bases not matched to a gene: 8. CDR3 in DNA: TGCGCCAGCAGTGGTCCCGAGCGGGGGAGCGGGGAGCTGTTTTTT. Amino acid sequence: CASSGPERGSGELFF.

The chain uses TRBV30 and TRBJ2-4; no firm D call. The CDR3 is 15 amino acids. Germline-derived CDR1 and CDR2 are GTSNPN and SVGIG (reference sequence). CDR3 sequence reads: CAPPQPTLAKNIQYF. The CDR3 nucleotides are TGTGCTCCACCCCAGCCGACACTTGCCAAAAACATTCAGTACTTC.